The 31 T cell receptor beta chains below were found in one sample sequenced in a study of memory CD4+ T cells and cytomegalovirus serostatus. The sort gate was single viable CD3+CD4+CD8-CD45RO+ cells for memory CD4+ T cells. Profiling relied on immunoSEQ multiplex PCR, and the TCRdb table lists in-frame clones only, not all of them. Seen here are over 40,000 clones, roughly 80% observed once, and the top ten hold 0.79%. Sample: memory CD4+ T cells from blood. The receptor set was obtained from an adult in good health and CMV-seronegative.

This rearrangement joins TRBV19 to TRBJ2-2; 10 bases line up with TRBD2. Looked up from germline, CDR1 is LNHDA and CDR2 is SQIVND (reference sequence). This CDR3 is built from 14 residues. With 3 bases clipped from V and 8 bases from J, the junction kept 3 bases outside the gene matches. CDR3: CASSIGLAVGELFF. In nucleotides, the CDR3 is TGTGCCAGTAGTATCGGACTAGCGGTAGGGGAGCTGTTTTTT.

The chain recombines TRBV5-1 with TRBJ2-5; D unresolved. The V end was cut by 0 bases, the J end by 2 bases, with 5 bases between. The CDR3 runs 13 residues. Germline V gene lookup returns CDR1 SGHRS and CDR2 YFSETQ. The CDR3 DNA follows: TGCGCCAGCAGCTTGGACGGGCAAGAGACCCAGTACTTC. It encodes CASSLDGQETQYF.

This clone has more than one count but fewer than ten. The chain uses TRBV10-2 and TRBJ2-2; D unclear. Trimming stripped 2 bases from V and 3 bases from J, with 4 bases between. This CDR3 comprises 13 residues. Germline values: CDR1 WSHSY, CDR2 SAAADI. CDR3 nucleotide sequence: TGCGCCAGCAGTGAGGTCTACACCGGGGAGCTGTTTTTT. Translating it yields CASSEVYTGELFF.

The chain recombines TRBV7-2 with TRBJ1-1; a weak D match, TRBD1 (5 bases). V shed 3 bases and J shed 5 bases, with 10 bases lying between them. CDR1 is SGHTA and CDR2 is FQGNSA in the germline V gene. CDR3 length: 13 amino acids. The CDR3, as DNA: TGTGCCAGCAGCTTTCAATACAGGACTGAAGCTTTCTTT. This gives the protein CASSFQYRTEAFF. Together with reference TRBV7-2 and TRBJ1-1, the CDR3 gives the full variable domain: GAGVSQSPSNKVTEKGKDVELRCDPISGHTALYWYRQSLGQGLEFLIYFQGNSAPDKSGLPSDRFSAERTGGSVSTLTIQRTQQEDSAVYLCASSFQYRTEAFFGQGTRLTVV.

In nucleotides, the CDR3 is TGTGCCAGCAGTCAGAGACAGGGGAATGAAAAACTGTTTTTT. Protein product: CASSQRQGNEKLFF. This sequence joins TRBV4-2 and TRBJ1-4; 8 positions agree with TRBD1. With V trimmed by 6 bases and J by 5 bases, 5 bases remained unmatched. The germline V gene has CDR1 LGHNA and CDR2 YNFKEQ. The CDR3 has 14 residues.

The chain couples TRBV19 to TRBJ2-7; tentatively, D is TRBD2 (5 bases). The CDR3 covers 13 residues. Looked up from germline, CDR1 is LNHDA and CDR2 is SQIVND (reference sequence). Trimming pared 7 bases from V and 2 bases from J, leaving 12 bases between. CDR3 nucleotide sequence: TGTGCCAGTACCGGGGTATCGACCTACGAGCAGTACTTC. Protein: CASTGVSTYEQYF.

In its sample, this clone was seen once. This rearrangement joins TRBV5-1 to TRBJ1-1; no clear D. V was trimmed by 4 bases and J by 1 base, leaving 11 bases between them. Germline V CDR1 and CDR2: SGHRS, YFSETQ. This CDR3 has 14 amino acids. DNA for the CDR3: TGCGCCAGCAGCGCGGACGCGGGGAACACTGAAGCTTTCTTT. It codes for CASSADAGNTEAFF.

The chain has TRBV19 and TRBJ2-5; D uncertain. This CDR3 is 14 amino acids long. V was shortened by 3 bases and J by 5 bases, with 13 bases between the two germline ends. Germline values: CDR1 LNHDA, CDR2 SQIVND (reference sequence). DNA for the CDR3: TGTGCCAGTAGTATCCTCCCTCCCTCGGAGACCCAGTACTTC. It yields the protein CASSILPPSETQYF.

The chain combines TRBV5-4 with TRBJ2-7; TRBD1 matches 12 bases. The CDR3 runs to 14 residues. V lost 5 bases to trimming and J lost 6 bases; unmatched junction nucleotides: 6. Germline assignment: CDR1 SGHNT and CDR2 YYREEE (reference sequence). CDR3 sequence (DNA): TGTGCCAGCAGACTCGGGACAGGGGGCGCCGAGCAGTACTTC. Its protein product is CASRLGTGGAEQYF.

V gene TRBV30 combines with J gene TRBJ2-6; D may be TRBD2 (6 bases). This CDR3 has 15 residues. Deletions cut 3 bases from V and 4 bases from J, with 13 bases between. Germline-derived CDR1 and CDR2 are GTSNPN and SVGIG (reference sequence). CDR3: CAWSRGGAGANVLTF. In DNA form, the CDR3 reads TGTGCCTGGAGCCGGGGCGGGGCAGGGGCCAACGTCCTGACTTTC.

V usage is TRBV9 and J usage is TRBJ1-2; D is possibly TRBD1 (6 bases). Germline V gene lookup returns CDR1 SGDLS and CDR2 YYNGEE. The CDR3 length is 13 residues. V was clipped by 4 bases and J by 7 bases, with 14 bases between them. CDR3 DNA sequence: TGTGCCAGCAGCCAGGACAGTGCGGGTGGCTACACCTTC. Translation: CASSQDSAGGYTF. Variable domain in full (rest from reference TRBV9 and TRBJ1-2): DSGVTQTPKHLITATGQRVTLRCSPRSGDLSVYWYQQSLDQGLQFLIQYYNGEERAKGNILERFSAQQFPDLHSELNLSSLELGDSALYFCASSQDSAGGYTFGSGTRLTVV.

The chain is built from TRBV4-2 and TRBJ1-1, with a tentative D call TRBD1 (5 bases). This CDR3 has 14 residues. V shed 4 bases and J shed 4 bases, with 13 bases lying between them. From germline, CDR1 is LGHNA and CDR2 YNFKEQ. The CDR3 reads CASSPVQGGTEAFF. The CDR3 DNA is TGTGCCAGCAGCCCTGTCCAGGGCGGCACTGAAGCTTTCTTT.

The rearrangement uses TRBV5-4 and TRBJ2-3; D tentatively reads TRBD1 or TRBD2 (6 bases each). V was pared by 7 bases and J by 1 base, with 16 bases between. The CDR3 covers 15 residues. The germline CDR1 and CDR2 sequences are SGHNT and YYREEE (reference sequence). The CDR3 region is CASRDGGTRTDTQYF. In DNA, the CDR3 is TGTGCCAGCCGAGACGGGGGCACTCGCACAGATACGCAGTATTTT.

This chain uses TRBV6-5 with TRBJ2-4; 8 bases match TRBD1. The V gene end was trimmed by 5 bases and the J gene end by 8 bases; junction bases not matched to a gene: 11. Germline assignment: CDR1 MNHEY and CDR2 SVGAGI. The CDR3 covers 15 residues. The CDR3 DNA sequence: TGTGCCAGCAGTCCTCGACAGGGGTTCAGAGACATTCAGTACTTC. It yields the protein CASSPRQGFRDIQYF.

The chain joins TRBV2 to TRBJ2-3; D gene unclear. Germline assignment: CDR1 SNHLY and CDR2 FYNNEI. The CDR3 loop spans 11 amino acids. The V end lost 0 bases, the J end lost 14 bases, and 9 bases lay between the germline ends. The CDR3 region has the DNA TGTGCCAGCAGTGAAGCCGTGTCTTTGTATTTT. Translating it yields CASSEAVSLYF. The full variable domain, its missing parts supplied by reference TRBV2 and TRBJ2-3, is EPEVTQTPSHQVTQMGQEVILRCVPISNHLYFYWYRQILGQKVEFLVSFYNNEISEKSEIFDDQFSVERPDGSNFTLKIRSTKLEDSAMYFCASSEAVSLYFGPGTRLTVL.

The V call is TRBV6-5, the J call TRBJ2-3; D is perhaps TRBD1 or TRBD2 (5 bases each). The CDR3 is 13 amino acids. V was trimmed by 11 bases and J by 0 bases, leaving 12 bases between them. Germline lookup yields CDR1 MNHEY and CDR2 SVGAGI. The CDR3 DNA follows: TGTGCCGTCAGGGACGGAAGCACAGATACGCAGTATTTT. Protein product: CAVRDGSTDTQYF.

The V and J genes are TRBV19 and TRBJ2-1; TRBD2 aligns across 10 bases. The CDR3 consists of 19 residues. The ends lost 3 bases at V and 7 bases at J; junction bases unmatched: 18. Germline V gives CDR1 LNHDA, CDR2 SQIVND (reference sequence). This chain's CDR3 is CASSIGKASGGHRRNEQFF. CDR3 sequence (DNA): TGTGCCAGTAGTATTGGTAAGGCTAGCGGGGGCCACCGGCGAAATGAGCAGTTCTTC.

A single count supports this clone. The chain has TRBV27 and TRBJ2-7; tentative D call: TRBD1 (5 bases). V was pared by 0 bases and J by 2 bases, with 14 bases between. The germline V gene has CDR1 MNHEY and CDR2 SMNVEV (reference sequence). The CDR3 extends over 16 amino acids. CDR3 DNA sequence: TGTGCCAGCAGTTTATCCTCAGGGCCAAAACCCTACGAGCAGTACTTC. Amino acids: CASSLSSGPKPYEQYF.

The V gene is TRBV30, the J gene TRBJ1-2, with D maybe TRBD1 (5 bases). The V gene's germline CDR1 is GTSNPN and CDR2 SVGIG (reference sequence). V gave up 1 base and J gave up 4 bases, with 7 bases separating them. CDR3 size: 12 residues. CDR3: CAWSEGPYGYTF. The CDR3 DNA follows: TGTGCCTGGAGTGAGGGGCCCTATGGCTACACCTTC.

This clone counts as medium-sized. The V gene is TRBV2, the J gene TRBJ1-1; D gene ambiguous. Trimming shortened V by 8 bases and J by 4 bases, and 11 bases separated the two germline ends. CDR3 length: 12 amino acids. CDR1 and CDR2 (germline): SNHLY, FYNNEI. CDR3 nucleotide sequence: TGTGCCAGCCACGGGGTTGGCACTGAAGCTTTCTTT. Translated, it gives CASHGVGTEAFF.

The chain uses TRBV7-9 and TRBJ2-7, with 9 bases identical to TRBD1. This CDR3 contains 16 residues. J was trimmed by 4 bases and V by 5 bases; bases with no gene match: 12. Germline V gene lookup returns CDR1 SEHNR and CDR2 FQNEAQ (reference sequence). This chain's CDR3 is CASSPLGTGNGYEQYF. The CDR3 DNA sequence: TGTGCCAGCAGCCCCCTGGGGACAGGGAATGGGTACGAGCAGTACTTC.

This clone has only one observation. The gene calls are TRBV13 and TRBJ2-7, with D perhaps TRBD1 (6 bases). CDR1 is PRHDT, CDR2 FYEKMQ, per germline (reference sequence). The CDR3 totals 17 residues. Between the trimmed V and J ends, which lost 5 bases and 1 base, there was a span of 21 bases. CDR3 sequence (DNA): TGTGCCAGCAGCAGCACGTCGAAGTGGACAGCTTCCTACGAGCAGTACTTC. Protein product: CASSSTSKWTASYEQYF.

V usage is TRBV2 and J usage is TRBJ2-7; D may be TRBD1 or TRBD2 (6 bases each). Germline CDR1 SNHLY, CDR2 FYNNEI. The V gene lost 5 bases and the J gene lost 6 bases, with 17 bases spanning the gap. The CDR3 extends over 14 amino acids. The CDR3 DNA reads as TGTGCCAGCAGTCCAAATCTAGGGGGGCTCGAGCAGTACTTC. Translating it yields CASSPNLGGLEQYF.

The rearrangement links TRBV5-1 to TRBJ1-6; D not resolved. The CDR3 consists of 14 residues. The ends were cut back, 5 bases at V and 7 bases at J, with 13 bases in the middle. Germline CDR1 is SGHRS and CDR2 is YFSETQ. The CDR3 sequence is CASRAGSWNSPLHF. DNA of the CDR3: TGCGCCAGCAGGGCGGGCTCGTGGAATTCACCCCTCCACTTT.

V usage is TRBV15 and J usage is TRBJ1-2, with TRBD1 identical over 9 bases. The CDR3 is 15 amino acids. The V gene end was trimmed by 0 bases and the J gene end by 8 bases; junction bases not matched to a gene: 7. The germline V gene has CDR1 LNHNV and CDR2 YYDKDF (reference sequence). The CDR3 here is CATSREDDRGSGYTF. The CDR3 bases are TGTGCCACCAGCAGAGAAGACGACAGGGGGTCGGGCTACACCTTC.

CDR3 sequence reads: CAISGGTGDYEQYF. The CDR3 coding sequence is TGTGCCATCAGTGGAGGGACAGGGGACTACGAGCAGTACTTC. J is TRBJ2-7 and V is TRBV10-3, with TRBD1 matching 10 bases. The germline V gene has CDR1 ENHRY and CDR2 SYGVKD. V was pared by 4 bases and J by 3 bases, with 3 bases of the junction left unmatched. This CDR3 is 14 amino acids long.

The chain couples TRBV2 to TRBJ1-6; maybe TRBD1 (6 bases). Germline V CDR1 and CDR2: SNHLY, FYNNEI. With 7 bases removed from V and 7 bases from J, the gap between germline ends came to 17 bases. This CDR3 contains 15 residues. CDR3 amino acids: CASKGNQGSNSPLHF. The CDR3 nucleotides are TGTGCCAGCAAGGGGAATCAGGGGAGCAATTCACCCCTCCACTTT.

The count of this clone is one. The chain joins TRBV18 to TRBJ1-1; D may be TRBD1 (5 bases). Trimming left V 3 bases short and J 11 bases short, with 19 bases between. This CDR3 has 14 amino acids. Germline V gene lookup returns CDR1 KGHSH and CDR2 LQKENI. The CDR3 nucleotides are TGTGCCAGCTCACCGAGTATGGACGGGGGTGAGGCTTTCTTT. It translates to CASSPSMDGGEAFF.

This chain uses TRBV5-4 with TRBJ1-1; D might be TRBD1 (5 bases). This CDR3 comprises 13 residues. The V gene lost 4 bases and the J gene lost 7 bases, with 14 bases spanning the gap. Looked up from germline, CDR1 is SGHNT and CDR2 is YYREEE (reference sequence). The CDR3 reads CASSRSQGGEAFF. The CDR3 DNA sequence: TGTGCCAGCAGCCGATCGCAGGGAGGTGAAGCTTTCTTT.

This clone is labeled medium-sized. The chain uses TRBV4-3 and TRBJ1-1; no clear D. Germline V CDR1 and CDR2: LGHNA, YSLEER. The CDR3 covers 15 residues. V dropped 0 bases and J dropped 1 base, with 9 bases sitting between them. CDR3 residues: CASSQDLTQNTEAFF. CDR3 coding DNA: TGCGCCAGCAGCCAAGATCTGACCCAGAACACTGAAGCTTTCTTT.

This chain connects TRBV7-3 to TRBJ2-7; 7 nucleotides agree with TRBD1. This CDR3 has 15 residues. Germline lookup yields CDR1 SGHTA and CDR2 FQGTGA. With 5 bases clipped from V and 3 bases from J, the junction kept 10 bases outside the gene matches. CDR3 residues: CASSVQQGTGYEQYF. The DNA of the CDR3 is TGTGCCAGCAGCGTCCAACAGGGGACCGGCTACGAGCAGTACTTC.